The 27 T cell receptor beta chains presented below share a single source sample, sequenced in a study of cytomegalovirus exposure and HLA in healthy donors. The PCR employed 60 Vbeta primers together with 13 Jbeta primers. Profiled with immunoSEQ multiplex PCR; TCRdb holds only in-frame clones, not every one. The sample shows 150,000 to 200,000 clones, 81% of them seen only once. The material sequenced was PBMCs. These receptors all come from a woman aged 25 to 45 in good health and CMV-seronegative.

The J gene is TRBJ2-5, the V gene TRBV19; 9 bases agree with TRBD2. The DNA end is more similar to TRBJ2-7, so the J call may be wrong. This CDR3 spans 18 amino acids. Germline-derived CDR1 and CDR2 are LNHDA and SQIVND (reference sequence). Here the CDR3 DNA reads TGTGCCAGTAGTCCCCTAGTAGGTAGCGGGAGTGGCAACTACGAGCAGTACTTC. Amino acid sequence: CASSPLVGSGSGNYEQYF.

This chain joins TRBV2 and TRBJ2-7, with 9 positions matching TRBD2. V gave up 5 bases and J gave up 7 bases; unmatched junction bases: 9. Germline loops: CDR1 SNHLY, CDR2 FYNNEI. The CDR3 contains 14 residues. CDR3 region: CASSLRGRADEQYF. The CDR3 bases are TGTGCCAGCAGTCTGCGCGGGAGGGCGGATGAGCAGTACTTC.

The CDR3 DNA reads TGTGCCAGTGGACAGGATGGGAATGAGCAGTTCTTC. It codes for CASGQDGNEQFF. V gene TRBV6-5 combines with J gene TRBJ2-1; 7 nucleotides align to TRBD1. The junction had 6 bases not matched to a gene; V was cut back by 9 bases and J by 7 bases. Looked up from germline, CDR1 is MNHEY and CDR2 is SVGAGI. The CDR3 covers 12 residues.

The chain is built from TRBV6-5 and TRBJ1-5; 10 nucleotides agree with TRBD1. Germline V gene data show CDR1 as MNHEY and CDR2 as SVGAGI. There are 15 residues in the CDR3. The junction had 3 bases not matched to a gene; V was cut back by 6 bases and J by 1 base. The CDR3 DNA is TGTGCCAGCAGCCGGGACAGGGGAAGCAATCAGCCCCAGCATTTT. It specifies CASSRDRGSNQPQHF.

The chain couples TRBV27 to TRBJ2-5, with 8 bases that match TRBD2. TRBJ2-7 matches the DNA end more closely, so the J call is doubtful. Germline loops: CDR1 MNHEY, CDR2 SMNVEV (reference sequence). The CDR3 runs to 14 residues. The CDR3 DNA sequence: TGTGCCAGCAGTTTAGGGACTAGCTCCTACGAGCAGTACTTC. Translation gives CASSLGTSSYEQYF.

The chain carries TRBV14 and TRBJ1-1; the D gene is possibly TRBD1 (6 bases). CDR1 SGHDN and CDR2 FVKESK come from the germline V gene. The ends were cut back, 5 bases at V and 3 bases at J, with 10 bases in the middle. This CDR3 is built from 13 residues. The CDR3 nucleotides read TGTGCCAGCAGCGTACAGGGTGACACTGAAGCTTTCTTT. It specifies CASSVQGDTEAFF.

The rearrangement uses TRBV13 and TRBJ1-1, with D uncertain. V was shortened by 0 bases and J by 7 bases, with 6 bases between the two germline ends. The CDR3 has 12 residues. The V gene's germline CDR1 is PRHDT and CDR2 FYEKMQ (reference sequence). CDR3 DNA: TGTGCCAGCAGCTTAGGGTCACTTGAAGCTTTCTTT. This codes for CASSLGSLEAFF.

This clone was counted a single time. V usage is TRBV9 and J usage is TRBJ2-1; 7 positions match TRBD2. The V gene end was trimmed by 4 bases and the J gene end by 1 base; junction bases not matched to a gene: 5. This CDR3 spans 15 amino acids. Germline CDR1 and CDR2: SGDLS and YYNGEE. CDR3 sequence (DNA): TGTGCCAGCAGCAGACCTAGCGGTTCCTACAATGAGCAGTTCTTC. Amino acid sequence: CASSRPSGSYNEQFF.

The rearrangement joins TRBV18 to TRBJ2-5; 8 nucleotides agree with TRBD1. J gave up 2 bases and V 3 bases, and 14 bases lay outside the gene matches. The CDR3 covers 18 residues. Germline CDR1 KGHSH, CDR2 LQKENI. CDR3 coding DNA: TGTGCCAGCTCACCCATACCTTGGACAGGGTCGGGTCAAGAGACCCAGTACTTC. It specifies CASSPIPWTGSGQETQYF. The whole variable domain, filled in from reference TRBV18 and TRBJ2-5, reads NAGVMQNPRHLVRRRGQEARLRCSPMKGHSHVYWYRQLPEEGLKFMVYLQKENIIDESGMPKERFSAEFPKEGPSILRIQQVVRGDSAAYFCASSPIPWTGSGQETQYFGPGTRLLVL.

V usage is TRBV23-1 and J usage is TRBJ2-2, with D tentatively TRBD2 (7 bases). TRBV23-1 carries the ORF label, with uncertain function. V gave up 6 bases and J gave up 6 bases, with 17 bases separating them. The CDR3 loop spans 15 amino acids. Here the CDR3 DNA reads TGCGCCAGCAGCCAAAGGGGGGGAGGGGCCGGGGAGCTGTTTTTT. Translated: CASSQRGGGAGELFF.

The CDR3 bases are TGTGCCAGCAGCTCGGGAGGGGGAAAAACTGAAGCTTTCTTT. This sequence encodes CASSSGGGKTEAFF. The gene calls are TRBV5-6 and TRBJ1-1, with D perhaps TRBD1 (6 bases). The CDR3 sequence is 14 residues long. V lost 3 bases and J lost 5, with 14 bases in between. Germline V gene sequence: CDR1 SGHDT, CDR2 YYEEEE.

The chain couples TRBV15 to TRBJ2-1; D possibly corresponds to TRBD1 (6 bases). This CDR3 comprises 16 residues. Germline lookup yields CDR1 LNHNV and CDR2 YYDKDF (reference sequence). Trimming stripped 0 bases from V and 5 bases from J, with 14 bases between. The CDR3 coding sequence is TGTGCCACCAGCAGAGATAACCAGGGGAACCACAATGAGCAGTTCTTC. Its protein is CATSRDNQGNHNEQFF.

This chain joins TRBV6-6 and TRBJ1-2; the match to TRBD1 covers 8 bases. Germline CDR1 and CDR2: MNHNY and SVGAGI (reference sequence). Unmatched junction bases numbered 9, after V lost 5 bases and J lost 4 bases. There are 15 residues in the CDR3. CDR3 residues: CASSGSDRAFYGYTF. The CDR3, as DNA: TGTGCCAGCAGTGGTTCGGACAGGGCATTCTATGGCTACACCTTC.

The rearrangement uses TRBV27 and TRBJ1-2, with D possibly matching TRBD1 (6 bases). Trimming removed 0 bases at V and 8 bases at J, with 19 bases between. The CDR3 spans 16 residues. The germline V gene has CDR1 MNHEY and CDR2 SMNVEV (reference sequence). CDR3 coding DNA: TGTGCCAGCAGTTTATCGGCGCTGGGGGCCGTGAGGGGCTACACCTTC. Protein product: CASSLSALGAVRGYTF.

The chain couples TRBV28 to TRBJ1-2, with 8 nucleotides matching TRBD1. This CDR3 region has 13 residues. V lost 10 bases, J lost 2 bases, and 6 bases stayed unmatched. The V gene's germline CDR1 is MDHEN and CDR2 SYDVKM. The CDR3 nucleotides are TGTGCCACCATGGACAGGGCCAACTATGGCTACACCTTC. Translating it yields CATMDRANYGYTF.

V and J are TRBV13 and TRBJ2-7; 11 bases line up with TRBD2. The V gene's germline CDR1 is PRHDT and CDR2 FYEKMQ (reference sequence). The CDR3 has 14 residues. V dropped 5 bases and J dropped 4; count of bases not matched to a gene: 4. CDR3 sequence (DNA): TGTGCCAGCAGCAAGACTAGCGGGAAATACGAGCAGTACTTC. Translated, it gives CASSKTSGKYEQYF.

In DNA form, the CDR3 reads TGTGCCAGCAGCCCCCGGGGGGGTTACGAGCAGTACTTC. This codes for CASSPRGGYEQYF. The rearrangement joins TRBV28 to TRBJ2-5, with 8 bases identical to TRBD2. The tail of the sequence fits TRBJ2-7 better, so the J call may be wrong. Germline values: CDR1 MDHEN, CDR2 SYDVKM. This CDR3 has 13 residues.

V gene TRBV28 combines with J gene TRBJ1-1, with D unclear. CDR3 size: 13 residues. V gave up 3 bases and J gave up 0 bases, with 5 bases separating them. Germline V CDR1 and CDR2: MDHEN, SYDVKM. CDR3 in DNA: TGTGCCAGCAGTTTTCATCTGAACACTGAAGCTTTCTTT. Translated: CASSFHLNTEAFF. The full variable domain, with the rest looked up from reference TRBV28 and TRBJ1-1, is DVKVTQSSRYLVKRTGEKVFLECVQDMDHENMFWYRQDPGLGLRLIYFSYDVKMKEKGDIPEGYSVSREKKERFSLILESASTNQTSMYLCASSFHLNTEAFFGQGTRLTVV.

The CDR3 protein is CASSLDIPGQAAYGYTF. The CDR3 region has the DNA TGTGCCAGCAGCCTTGACATCCCGGGACAAGCTGCTTATGGCTACACCTTC. The J gene is TRBJ1-2, the V gene TRBV7-2, with a possible D match to TRBD1 (6 bases). The germline V gene encodes CDR1 SGHTA and CDR2 FQGNSA. Trimming pared 5 bases from V and 5 bases from J, leaving 24 bases between. There are 17 residues in the CDR3.

This chain's CDR3 is CASSQTGVDYGYTF. The DNA for the CDR3 is TGTGCCAGCAGCCAAACAGGGGTTGACTATGGCTACACCTTC. V usage is TRBV7-9 and J usage is TRBJ1-2; 7 bases fit TRBD1. V was pared by 5 bases and J by 3 bases, with 6 bases of the junction left unmatched. The germline V gene encodes CDR1 SEHNR and CDR2 FQNEAQ (reference sequence). The CDR3 is 14 residues long.

The CDR3 DNA follows: TGTGCCAGCAGCCTAAATATGGGCAGGGAAGGAGAGACCCAGTACTTC. Translating gives CASSLNMGREGETQYF. This rearrangement joins TRBV11-2 to TRBJ2-5, with a weak D call TRBD1 (5 bases). The CDR3 loop spans 16 amino acids. Trimming removed 5 bases at V and 4 bases at J, with 20 bases between. CDR1 SGHAT and CDR2 FQNNGV come from the germline V gene.

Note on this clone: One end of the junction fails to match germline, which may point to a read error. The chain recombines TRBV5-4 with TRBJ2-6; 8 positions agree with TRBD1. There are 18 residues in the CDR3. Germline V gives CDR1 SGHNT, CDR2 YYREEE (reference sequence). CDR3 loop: CASSIRTGRGSGANGLTF. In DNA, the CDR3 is TGTGCCAGCAGCATACGGACAGGGAGAGGCTCTGGGGCCAACGGCCTGACTTTC.

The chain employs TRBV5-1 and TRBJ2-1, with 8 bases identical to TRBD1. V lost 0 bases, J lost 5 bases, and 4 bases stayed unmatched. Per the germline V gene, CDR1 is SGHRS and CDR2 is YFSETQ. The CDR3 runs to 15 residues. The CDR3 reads CASSLATGGHNEQFF. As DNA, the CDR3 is TGCGCCAGCAGCTTGGCTACAGGGGGTCACAATGAGCAGTTCTTC.

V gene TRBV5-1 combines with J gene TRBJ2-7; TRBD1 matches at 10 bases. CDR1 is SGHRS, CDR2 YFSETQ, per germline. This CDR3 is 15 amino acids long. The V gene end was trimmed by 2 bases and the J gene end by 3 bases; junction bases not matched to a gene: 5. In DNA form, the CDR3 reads TGCGCCAGCAGCTTCCCCGGGACAGGGGTCTACGAGCAGTACTTC. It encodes CASSFPGTGVYEQYF.

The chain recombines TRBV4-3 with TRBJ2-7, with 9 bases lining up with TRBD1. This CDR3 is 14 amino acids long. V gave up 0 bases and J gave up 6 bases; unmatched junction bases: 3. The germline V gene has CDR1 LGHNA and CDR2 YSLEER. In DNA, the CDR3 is TGCGCCAGCAGCCAAGAACGGACAGGGGTCGAGCAGTACTTC. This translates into CASSQERTGVEQYF.

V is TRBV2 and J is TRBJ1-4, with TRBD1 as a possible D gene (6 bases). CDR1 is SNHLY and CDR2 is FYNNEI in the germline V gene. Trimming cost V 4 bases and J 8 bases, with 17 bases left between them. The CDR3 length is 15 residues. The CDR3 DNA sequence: TGTGCCAGCAGTGGCCAACAGGGTCTAGGGGAAAAACTGTTTTTT. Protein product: CASSGQQGLGEKLFF.

CDR3 sequence: CASRRQGDTGELFF. CDR3 DNA: TGTGCCAGTAGAAGACAGGGGGACACCGGGGAGCTGTTTTTT. This chain links TRBV19 with TRBJ2-2, with 9 bases lining up with TRBD1. CDR1 and CDR2 (germline): LNHDA, SQIVND (reference sequence). The junction had 2 bases not matched to a gene; V was cut back by 6 bases and J by 3 bases. The length of the CDR3 is 14 residues.